Shown below are 32 T cell receptor beta chains from a single sample sequenced in a study of blood T cell repertoires in COVID-19. Clones were sequenced by immunoSEQ multiplex PCR, and TCRdb holds only the in-frame ones, with some missing. Of more than 120,000 clones in the sample, nearly 85% were seen once. Sequences were obtained from PBMCs or T cells enriched from blood (not recorded which). These TCRs come from a man aged 45 to 65 in a cohort exposed to, infected with or recovered from COVID-19 (not recorded which).

This clone was seen only once. V gene TRBV5-1 combines with J gene TRBJ2-1; TRBD1 might be the D (5 bases). CDR1 is SGHRS and CDR2 is YFSETQ in the germline V gene. The length of the CDR3 is 15 residues. Trimming cost V 7 bases and J 4 bases, with 18 bases left between them. Here the CDR3 DNA reads TGCGCCAGCGGTTCCGAAAGGGGTAATTACAATGAGCAGTTCTTC. Its protein product is CASGSERGNYNEQFF. Complete variable domain (other parts from reference TRBV5-1 and TRBJ2-1): KAGVTQTPRYLIKTRGQQVTLSCSPISGHRSVSWYQQTPGQGLQFLFEYFSETQRNKGNFPGRFSGRQFSNSRSEMNVSTLELGDSALYLCASGSERGNYNEQFFGPGTRLTVL.

The chain employs TRBV9 and TRBJ1-2; 7 bases align to TRBD1. The germline V gene encodes CDR1 SGDLS and CDR2 YYNGEE. The CDR3 has 13 amino acids. The junction had 6 bases not matched to a gene; V was cut back by 5 bases and J by 5 bases. The CDR3 loop reads CASSAGGRYGYTF. DNA for the CDR3: TGTGCCAGCAGTGCAGGGGGACGGTATGGCTACACCTTC.

The chain carries TRBV18 and TRBJ1-4, with 9 bases identical to TRBD1. V was clipped by 6 bases and J by 8 bases; unmatched bases: 7. The CDR3 spans 14 residues. Germline CDR1 is KGHSH and CDR2 is LQKENI. The CDR3 coding sequence is TGTGCCAGCTCTGCCCGGACAGGGGTCGAAAAACTGTTTTTT. Its translation: CASSARTGVEKLFF.

The DNA of the CDR3 is TGCGCCAGCAGCCCAGGAACACAGGGATATGGCTACACCTTC. Translating gives CASSPGTQGYGYTF. V is TRBV4-3 and J is TRBJ1-2; tentative D call: TRBD1 (6 bases). The ends were cut back, 4 bases at V and 5 bases at J, with 14 bases in the middle. Germline CDR1 is LGHNA and CDR2 is YSLEER. The CDR3 runs to 14 residues.

The DNA of the CDR3 is TGTGCCAGCAGCGACCCCGAGATGTCCCCCGGGACTAGCGGCTACAATGAGCAGTTCTTC. It is translated as CASSDPEMSPGTSGYNEQFF. V is TRBV9 and J is TRBJ2-1, with 11 bases aligning to TRBD2. The CDR3 is 20 amino acids. The germline CDR1 and CDR2 sequences are SGDLS and YYNGEE. Trimming cost V 3 bases and J 3 bases; bases outside gene matches: 17.

This chain links TRBV11-2 with TRBJ2-5; TRBD1 aligns across 9 bases. The junction had 7 bases not matched to a gene; V was cut back by 5 bases and J by 6 bases. CDR1 is SGHAT and CDR2 is FQNNGV in the germline V gene. This CDR3 comprises 14 residues. The CDR3 nucleotides are TGTGCCAGCAGCAGCGGGACAGGGTCGAAGACCCAGTACTTC. Translating gives CASSSGTGSKTQYF.

This sequence joins TRBV4-3 and TRBJ1-1; no reliable D call. The CDR3 is 16 residues long. Germline V gene data show CDR1 as LGHNA and CDR2 as YSLEER. Trimming removed 1 base from V and 2 bases from J, with 14 bases in between. DNA for the CDR3: TGCGCCAGCAGCCAAGGTTCCGGGGAAGCAAACACTGAAGCTTTCTTT. Translating gives CASSQGSGEANTEAFF.

V and J are TRBV6-7 and TRBJ2-1, with TRBD2 matching over 13 bases. TRBV6-7 is treated as an ORF (open reading frame) with a function not yet certain. The CDR3 is made up of 16 amino acids. Trimming at V came to 2 bases and at J to 4 bases, leaving 2 bases not matched to a gene. DNA of the CDR3: TGTGCCAGCAGTTACCGGACTAGCGGGGGTTACAATGAGCAGTTCTTC. As protein: CASSYRTSGGYNEQFF.

V usage is TRBV7-9 and J usage is TRBJ1-1; weak D call: TRBD1 (5 bases). This CDR3 spans 14 amino acids. From germline, CDR1 is SEHNR and CDR2 FQNEAQ (reference sequence). V gave up 3 bases and J gave up 0 bases, with 8 bases separating them. The CDR3 is CASSFGGMNTEAFF. The CDR3 region has the DNA TGTGCCAGCAGCTTCGGGGGAATGAACACTGAAGCTTTCTTT.

The V and J genes are TRBV5-1 and TRBJ2-1; D may be TRBD2 (5 bases). CDR3 size: 15 residues. V dropped 3 bases and J dropped 0 bases, with 10 bases sitting between them. In germline, CDR1 is SGHRS, CDR2 YFSETQ. The CDR3 DNA reads as TGCGCCAGCAGCTACGTGGGGAGCTCCTACAATGAGCAGTTCTTC. This translates into CASSYVGSSYNEQFF. Full variable domain (remainder filled in from reference TRBV5-1 and TRBJ2-1): KAGVTQTPRYLIKTRGQQVTLSCSPISGHRSVSWYQQTPGQGLQFLFEYFSETQRNKGNFPGRFSGRQFSNSRSEMNVSTLELGDSALYLCASSYVGSSYNEQFFGPGTRLTVL.

This sequence joins TRBV7-2 and TRBJ1-1; 9 nucleotides agree with TRBD1. Germline V lookup: CDR1 SGHTA, CDR2 FQGNSA. Trimming removed 2 bases from V and 5 bases from J; junction bases left unmatched: 9. CDR3 size: 16 residues. The CDR3 loop reads CASSLRFTGGVTEAFF. The CDR3 bases are TGTGCCAGCAGCTTACGGTTTACAGGGGGCGTAACTGAAGCTTTCTTT.

J is TRBJ2-2 and V is TRBV4-1; 13 bases are a match to TRBD2. With 7 bases clipped from V and 8 bases from J, the junction kept 7 bases outside the gene matches. Germline V gives CDR1 MGHRA, CDR2 YSYEKL. The CDR3 is made up of 15 amino acids. The CDR3 loop is CASTRTSGGGGELFF. In DNA, the CDR3 is TGCGCCAGCACCCGGACTAGCGGGGGTGGGGGGGAGCTGTTTTTT.

This chain links TRBV7-9 with TRBJ2-1, with 7 nucleotides matching TRBD2. Germline assignment: CDR1 SEHNR and CDR2 FQNEAQ (reference sequence). V was pared by 5 bases and J by 7 bases, with 11 bases of the junction left unmatched. The CDR3 contains 15 residues. CDR3 nucleotides: TGTGCCAGCAGCCAAAGGGCGGGAGTATGGAATGAGCAGTTCTTC. It encodes CASSQRAGVWNEQFF.

This clone was detected only once. The V gene is TRBV25-1, the J gene TRBJ2-2; TRBD1 aligns across 9 bases. J lost 4 bases, V lost 3 bases, and 3 bases had no gene match. In germline, CDR1 is MGHDK, CDR2 SYGVNS. The CDR3 is made up of 15 amino acids. The CDR3 DNA reads TGTGCCAGCAGTGAGGGGGACAGGGTCACCGGGGAGCTGTTTTTT. Amino acid sequence: CASSEGDRVTGELFF.

This clone is a singleton in its sample. The chain joins TRBV5-6 to TRBJ2-3, with 9 bases lining up with TRBD2. Germline V gene data show CDR1 as SGHDT and CDR2 as YYEEEE. This CDR3 is built from 15 residues. Germline trimming cut 2 bases from V and 4 bases from J; bases unmatched to any gene: 5. This CDR3 is CASSFRGGGADTQYF. The CDR3 nucleotides are TGTGCCAGCAGCTTTCGCGGCGGGGGGGCAGATACGCAGTATTTT.

The chain combines TRBV2 with TRBJ1-4; D remains ambiguous. Germline V gene data show CDR1 as SNHLY and CDR2 as FYNNEI. The V and J ends lost 6 bases and 8 bases respectively, with 10 bases between them. The CDR3 is made up of 12 amino acids. The CDR3 protein is CASRGQTEKLFF. CDR3 DNA sequence: TGTGCCAGCAGGGGCCAGACAGAAAAACTGTTTTTT.

The chain couples TRBV6-5 to TRBJ1-2; 7 bases align to TRBD1. V lost 2 bases to trimming and J lost 2 bases; unmatched junction nucleotides: 2. CDR3 length: 14 amino acids. Germline loops: CDR1 MNHEY, CDR2 SVGAGI. The CDR3 loop is CASSYTQGNYGYTF. In DNA, the CDR3 is TGTGCCAGCAGTTACACACAGGGGAACTATGGCTACACCTTC.

This chain links TRBV24-1 with TRBJ2-5, with D possibly matching TRBD2 (6 bases). V lost 5 bases and J 5 bases, leaving 17 bases between the germline ends. Germline V lookup: CDR1 KGHDR, CDR2 SFDVKD. There are 15 residues in the CDR3. CDR3 DNA: TGTGCCACCAGTGGGTCGGGAGCGCCGGGGGAGACCCAGTACTTC. Its protein product is CATSGSGAPGETQYF.

This clone was counted only a few times. The chain links TRBV28 to TRBJ2-5; 9 nucleotides align to TRBD2. The CDR3 extends over 15 amino acids. J gave up 2 bases and V 7 bases, and 8 bases lay outside the gene matches. From germline, CDR1 is MDHEN and CDR2 SYDVKM. The DNA for the CDR3 is TGTGCCAGCATAAAAGCGGGAGGCCCGCAAGAGACCCAGTACTTC. It encodes CASIKAGGPQETQYF.

The chain recombines TRBV7-2 with TRBJ1-5; 9 positions match TRBD1. Trimming cost V 4 bases and J 9 bases; bases outside gene matches: 10. CDR1 is SGHTA, CDR2 FQGNSA, per germline. The length of the CDR3 is 15 residues. The CDR3 here is CASSSRTGEYLPQHF. In DNA form, the CDR3 reads TGTGCCAGCAGCTCCCGGACAGGGGAGTATCTGCCCCAGCATTTT.

This chain joins TRBV6-2 or TRBV6-3 and TRBJ1-5; D unresolved. Germline loops: CDR1 MNHEY, CDR2 SVGEGT. V dropped 2 bases and J dropped 4 bases, with 9 bases sitting between them. The CDR3 is made up of 14 amino acids. The DNA for the CDR3 is TGTGCCAGCAGTTACGGGTCCGGGAATCAGCCCCAGCATTTT. Its translation: CASSYGSGNQPQHF.

This rearrangement joins TRBV19 to TRBJ1-2; TRBD1 matches at 7 bases. V was pared by 5 bases and J by 0 bases, with 3 bases of the junction left unmatched. The CDR3 spans 14 residues. Germline values: CDR1 LNHDA, CDR2 SQIVND (reference sequence). The CDR3 DNA sequence: TGTGCCAGTAGTTCAGGGGGAACTAACTATGGCTACACCTTC. Residues: CASSSGGTNYGYTF.

The genes are TRBV5-1 and TRBJ2-4; TRBD1 matches at 9 bases. Germline V gene sequence: CDR1 SGHRS, CDR2 YFSETQ. The CDR3 contains 15 residues. V dropped 4 bases and J dropped 5; count of bases not matched to a gene: 7. DNA of the CDR3: TGCGCCAGCAGCACGGGACAGGGTTTTCAAAACATTCAGTACTTC. As protein: CASSTGQGFQNIQYF.

This clone has only one observation. V is TRBV29-1 and J is TRBJ1-2, with D tentatively TRBD1 (5 bases). V shed 7 bases and J shed 4 bases, with 16 bases lying between them. Germline CDR1 and CDR2: SQVTM and ANQGSEA. This CDR3 region has 13 residues. The CDR3, as DNA: TGCAGCGCCCCGACGGGGGGGAGCTATGGCTACACCTTC. Translating gives CSAPTGGSYGYTF.

The chain has TRBV5-1 and TRBJ2-7; 10 nucleotides align to TRBD1. Germline trimming cut 3 bases from V and 5 bases from J; bases unmatched to any gene: 8. CDR1 SGHRS and CDR2 YFSETQ come from the germline V gene. The CDR3 sequence is 15 residues long. The CDR3 region is CASSWGQGTPNEQYF. The CDR3 DNA sequence: TGCGCCAGCAGCTGGGGACAGGGGACCCCCAACGAGCAGTACTTC.

This chain joins TRBV18 and TRBJ2-5; 9 positions match TRBD2. This CDR3 has 14 amino acids. V was pared by 1 base and J by 5 bases, with 2 bases of the junction left unmatched. The germline CDR1 and CDR2 sequences are KGHSH and LQKENI. The CDR3 sequence: CASSPLLAGETQYF. The CDR3 DNA follows: TGTGCCAGCTCACCACTTCTAGCGGGGGAGACCCAGTACTTC.

V and J are TRBV6-2 or TRBV6-3 and TRBJ1-1; a weak D match, TRBD1 (6 bases). Germline loops: CDR1 MNHEY, CDR2 SVGEGT. Trimming shortened V by 4 bases and J by 11 bases, and 14 bases separated the two germline ends. There are 12 residues in the CDR3. The CDR3 sequence is CASSLTGEGAFF. The DNA for the CDR3 is TGTGCCAGCAGTTTGACAGGTGAGGGGGCTTTCTTT.

The chain uses TRBV5-1 and TRBJ2-2, with D possibly being TRBD1 (6 bases). V was cut by 5 bases and J by 4 bases, with 18 bases left in between. Germline V CDR1 and CDR2: SGHRS, YFSETQ. The CDR3 consists of 16 residues. The CDR3 DNA sequence: TGCGCCAGCAGTCAAACAGGGAGTGAGGTCACCGGGGAGCTGTTTTTT. Its translation is CASSQTGSEVTGELFF. Full variable domain (remainder filled in from reference TRBV5-1 and TRBJ2-2): KAGVTQTPRYLIKTRGQQVTLSCSPISGHRSVSWYQQTPGQGLQFLFEYFSETQRNKGNFPGRFSGRQFSNSRSEMNVSTLELGDSALYLCASSQTGSEVTGELFFGEGSRLTVL.

This clone was seen only a few times. The chain joins TRBV3-1 (or the pseudogene TRBV3-2) to TRBJ2-5; 13 bases align to TRBD2. The CDR3 spans 18 residues. J was trimmed by 1 base and V by 1 base; bases with no gene match: 6. Germline lookup yields CDR1 LGHDT and CDR2 YNNKEL (reference sequence). DNA for the CDR3: TGTGCCAGCAGCCAAGGCCTACTAGCGGGGGGGTCCCAAGAGACCCAGTACTTC. The encoded protein is CASSQGLLAGGSQETQYF.

The rearrangement joins TRBV5-1 to TRBJ2-1, with 14 bases identical to TRBD2. This CDR3 has 18 amino acids. CDR1 is SGHRS, CDR2 YFSETQ, per germline. Unmatched junction bases numbered 9, after V lost 3 bases and J lost 4 bases. The CDR3 is CASSWGLAGDVRYNEQFF. Written as DNA, the CDR3 is TGCGCCAGCAGCTGGGGACTAGCGGGAGACGTTAGGTACAATGAGCAGTTCTTC.

V gene TRBV6-5 combines with J gene TRBJ2-1, with D possibly TRBD1 on 6 matching bases. The CDR3 loop spans 14 amino acids. Germline assignment: CDR1 MNHEY and CDR2 SVGAGI. V lost 3 bases, J lost 6 bases, and 12 bases lay in between. The CDR3 coding sequence is TGTGCCAGCAGTTATCGGGACACCCGCAATGAGCAGTTCTTC. It is translated as CASSYRDTRNEQFF.

This CDR3 reads CAISPLNEENTDTQYF. In DNA, the CDR3 is TGTGCCATCAGCCCCTTAAACGAGGAGAACACAGATACGCAGTATTTT. The chain recombines TRBV10-3 with TRBJ2-3; D call uncertain. The V gene's germline CDR1 is ENHRY and CDR2 SYGVKD. The CDR3 contains 16 residues. V lost 6 bases and J lost 2, with 18 bases in between.